By share of the sample, the clone carrying this T cell receptor beta chain is medium-sized. Between the trimmed V and J ends, which lost 0 bases and 1 base, there was a span of 27 bases. Germline V CDR1 and CDR2: KGHDR, SFDVKD. This CDR3 is 22 amino acids long. With MiXCR, TCRdb reprocessed the PCR reads. The repertoire holds roughly 13,000 clones, with approximately 30% as singletons. The sample originates from a study of metastatic and nonmetastatic thyroid tumors. Every patient was untreated before thyroid surgery. Input material: tumor tissue. The clonotype originates from a female donor with papillary thyroid cancer or a benign thyroid nodule (not recorded which). Some clones in this sample may be carry-over from other donors' samples. This sequence joins TRBV24-1 and TRBJ2-4; D may be TRBD1 (6 bases). CDR3 region: CATSDLPWMWRTAQMAKNIQYF. In nucleotides, the CDR3 is TGTGCCACCAGTGATTTGCCGTGGATGTGGCGGACAGCTCAAATGGCCAAAAACATTCAGTACTTC.